This T cell receptor beta chain is from a study of cytomegalovirus exposure and HLA in healthy donors. Findings of the study overall: Associated with cytomegalovirus, according to the listing, were 150 to 200 TCR beta chains. A further, later analysis showed that HLA-associated TCR beta chains (compared with equally common others) were more clonally expanded.

On this clone itself: Its antigen is undetermined.

This PCR relied on a set of 60 Vbeta primers and 13 Jbeta primers. Data came from immunoSEQ multiplex PCR; TCRdb stores just in-frame clones and leaves some out. There are hundreds of thousands of clones in the sample; about 87% occur only once, and around 2.1% lies in the top ten. The CDR3 is 15 residues long. Trimming removed 6 bases at V and 3 bases at J, with 17 bases between. The germline V gene encodes CDR1 SGDLS and CDR2 YYNGEE. The sequenced material came from PBMCs. The V gene is TRBV9, the J gene TRBJ2-3; D is perhaps TRBD2 (7 bases). The sequence came from a woman aged 18-30 years in good health and CMV-seronegative. Here the CDR3 reads CASTGEGGRTDTQYF. CDR3 sequence (DNA): TGTGCCAGCACTGGGGAGGGGGGTAGAACAGATACGCAGTATTTT.